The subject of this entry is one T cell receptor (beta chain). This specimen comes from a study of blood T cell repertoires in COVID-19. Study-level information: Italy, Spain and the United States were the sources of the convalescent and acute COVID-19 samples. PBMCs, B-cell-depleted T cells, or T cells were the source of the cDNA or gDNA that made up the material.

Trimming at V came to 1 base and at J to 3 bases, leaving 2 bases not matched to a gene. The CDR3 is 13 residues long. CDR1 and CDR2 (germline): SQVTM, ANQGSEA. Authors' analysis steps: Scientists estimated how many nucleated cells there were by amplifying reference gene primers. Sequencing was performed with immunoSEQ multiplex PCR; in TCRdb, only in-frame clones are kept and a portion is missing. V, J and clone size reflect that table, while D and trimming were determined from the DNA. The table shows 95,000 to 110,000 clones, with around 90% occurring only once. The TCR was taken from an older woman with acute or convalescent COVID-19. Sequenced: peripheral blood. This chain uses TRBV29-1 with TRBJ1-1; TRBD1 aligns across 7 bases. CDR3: CSVEGQGHTEAFF. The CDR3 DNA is TGCAGCGTTGAAGGACAGGGACACACTGAAGCTTTCTTT.